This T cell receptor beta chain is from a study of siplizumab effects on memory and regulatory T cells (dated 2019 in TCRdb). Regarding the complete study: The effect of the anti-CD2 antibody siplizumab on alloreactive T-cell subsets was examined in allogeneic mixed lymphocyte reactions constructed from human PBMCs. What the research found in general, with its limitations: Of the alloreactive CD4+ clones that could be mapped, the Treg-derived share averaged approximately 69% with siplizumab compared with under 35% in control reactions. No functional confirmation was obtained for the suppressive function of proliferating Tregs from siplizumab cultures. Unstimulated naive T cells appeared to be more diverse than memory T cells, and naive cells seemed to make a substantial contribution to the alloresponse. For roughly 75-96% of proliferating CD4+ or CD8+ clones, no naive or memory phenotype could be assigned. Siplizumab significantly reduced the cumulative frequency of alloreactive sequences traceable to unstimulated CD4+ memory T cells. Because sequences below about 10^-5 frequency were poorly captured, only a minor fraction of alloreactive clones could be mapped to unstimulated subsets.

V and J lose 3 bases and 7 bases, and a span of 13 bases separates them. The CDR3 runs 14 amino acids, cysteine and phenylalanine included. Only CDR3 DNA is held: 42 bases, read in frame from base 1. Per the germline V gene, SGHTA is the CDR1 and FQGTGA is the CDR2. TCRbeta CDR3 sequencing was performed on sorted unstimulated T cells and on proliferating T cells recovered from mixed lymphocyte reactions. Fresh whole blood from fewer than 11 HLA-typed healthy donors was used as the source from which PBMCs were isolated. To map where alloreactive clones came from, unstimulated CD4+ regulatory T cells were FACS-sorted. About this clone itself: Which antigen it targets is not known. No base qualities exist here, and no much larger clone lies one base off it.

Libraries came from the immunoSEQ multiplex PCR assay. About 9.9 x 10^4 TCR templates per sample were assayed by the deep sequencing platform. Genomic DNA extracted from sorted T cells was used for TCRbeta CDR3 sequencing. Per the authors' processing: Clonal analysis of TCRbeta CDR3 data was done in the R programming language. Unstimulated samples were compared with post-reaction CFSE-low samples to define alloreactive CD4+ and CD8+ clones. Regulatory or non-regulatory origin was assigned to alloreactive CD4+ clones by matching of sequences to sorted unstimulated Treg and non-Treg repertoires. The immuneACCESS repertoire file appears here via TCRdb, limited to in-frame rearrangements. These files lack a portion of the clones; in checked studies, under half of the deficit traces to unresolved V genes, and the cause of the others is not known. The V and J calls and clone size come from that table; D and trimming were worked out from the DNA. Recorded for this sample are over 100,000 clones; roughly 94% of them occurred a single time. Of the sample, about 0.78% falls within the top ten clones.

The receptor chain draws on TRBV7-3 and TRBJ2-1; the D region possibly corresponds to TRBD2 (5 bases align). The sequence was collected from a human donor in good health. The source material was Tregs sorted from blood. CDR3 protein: CASSLYREGNEQFF. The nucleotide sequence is TGTGCCAGCAGCTTGTACCGAGAGGGTAATGAGCAGTTCTTC. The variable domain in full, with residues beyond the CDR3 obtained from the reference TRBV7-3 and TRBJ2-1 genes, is GAGVSQTPSNKVTEKGKYVELRCDPISGHTALYWYRQSLGQGPEFLIYFQGTGAADDSGLPNDRFFAVRPEGSVSTLKIQRTERGDSAVYLCASSLYREGNEQFFGPGTRLTVL.